This TCR beta chain was sequenced for a study of cytomegalovirus exposure and HLA in healthy donors. Study in general: Approximately 85 million unique TCRs from HLA-typed donors made up an early data release.

There are a few counts of this clone. Its antigen is not identified. Samples came from healthy bone marrow donors. The PCR used 60 Vbeta and 13 Jbeta primers. The method was immunoSEQ multiplex PCR; TCRdb's version includes in-frame clones alone and lacks a portion of them. The sample has 100,000 to 150,000 clones, approximately 78% seen once. The CDR3 contains 16 residues. V was pared by 3 bases and J by 4 bases, with 5 bases of the junction left unmatched. CDR1 KGHSH and CDR2 LQKENI come from the germline V gene. Study outcomes and limitations: A later analysis appeared to link common viral pathogens to several of the most significant clusters. The study listed roughly 160 cytomegalovirus-associated TCR beta chains.

The sequence derives from a man between 25 and 39 years old in good health and CMV-seropositive. What was sequenced was PBMCs. The rearrangement uses TRBV18 and TRBJ2-2, with 10 bases matching TRBD2. CDR3 sequence: CASSPLAGVGTGELFF. The CDR3 DNA reads TGTGCCAGCTCACCTCTAGCGGGAGTCGGCACCGGGGAGCTGTTTTTT.